Described below is a single T cell receptor (beta chain) sequence and its context. This clonotype was picked up a small number of times. The clone's antigen remains unknown. Base quality data are lacking; no much larger clone is found one base away. The data derive from a study of T cell repertoires in cytomegalovirus infection (dated by TCRdb to about 2019). Context from the whole study: The HLA type of each donor mattered for the analysis, because public TCR beta signatures pointed to carriage of CMV infection along with the matching HLA type. The full study reports these points: In the ex vivo response, HLA-C-restricted CMV-specific TCR beta clonotypes were dominant, and in two of eight donors the single most frequent clonotype came from this HLA-C-restricted group. Cumulative frequency of public TCR beta family members discriminated carriers of CMV infection plus the relevant HLA type in this cohort and an independent roughly 340-donor cohort.

The sequencing machine was an Illumina HiSeq 1500. TCRdb handled the public reads itself, with Q25 trimming in fastp and clone calling in MiXCR, and kept productive beta chains. Entries are consolidated by CDR3 protein sequence, retaining the most common genes and DNA. This sample has around 210,000 distinct CDR3 sequences in its table, and 6% to 8% of those were observed once. The ten largest clones add up to around 6.5% of the sample. V is reduced by 5 bases and J by 0 bases, leaving a spacing of 11 bases between them. Based on the germline V gene (reference sequence), the CDR1 and CDR2 sequences are SEHNR and FQNEAQ. Reading from cysteine to phenylalanine, the CDR3 counts 14 amino acids. Only the CDR3 DNA stays, 42 bases, in frame from base 1.

This receptor chain uses TRBV7-9 and TRBJ2-7; the D match is possibly TRBD1 or TRBD2, with 5 bases aligned in each. The origin of this receptor is a human donor in good health (CMV status not recorded). Some clones in this sample may be carry-over from other donors' samples. Sample: PBMCs. Read as DNA, the sequence is TGTGCCAGCAGCAATACGGGACGCTCCTACGAGCAGTACTTC. Translated, it reads CASSNTGRSYEQYF.